The 15 T cell receptor beta chains reported below all come from one sample, sequenced in a study of cytomegalovirus exposure and HLA in healthy donors. The PCR employed 60 Vbeta primers together with 13 Jbeta primers. TCRdb keeps only in-frame clones here, not all; method: immunoSEQ multiplex PCR. The data contain more than 95,000 clones, around three quarters of them singletons. Sequenced sample: PBMCs. The receptors come from a female donor in good health and CMV-seronegative.

The CDR3 nucleotides read TGTGCCAGCAGCCAAAACCCGCTAGGCCAAGAGACCCAGTACTTC. Translated: CASSQNPLGQETQYF. This chain connects TRBV11-2 to TRBJ2-5, with no clear D. The CDR3 loop spans 15 amino acids. Germline CDR1 is SGHAT and CDR2 is FQNNGV. Trimming stripped 5 bases from V and 1 base from J, with 14 bases between.

The V call is TRBV5-5, the J call TRBJ2-4; D not resolved. CDR3 length: 13 amino acids. Germline V gene lookup returns CDR1 SGHKS and CDR2 YYEKEE (reference sequence). V dropped 4 bases and J dropped 6 bases, with 11 bases sitting between them. Here the CDR3 DNA reads TGTGCCAGCAGCCAAGATCGGTTAAACATTCAGTACTTC. This encodes CASSQDRLNIQYF.

V gene TRBV18 combines with J gene TRBJ1-2; 8 bases map to TRBD1. CDR3 length: 14 residues. Per the germline V gene, CDR1 is KGHSH and CDR2 is LQKENI. V lost 3 bases and J lost 4; bases outside the gene matches: 4. CDR3 coding DNA: TGTGCCAGCTCACCGGGACAGGACCTCTATGGCTACACCTTC. Residues: CASSPGQDLYGYTF.

The chain combines TRBV7-9 with TRBJ2-1; maybe TRBD2 (6 bases). The V gene lost 1 base and the J gene lost 9 bases, with 10 bases spanning the gap. The germline V gene has CDR1 SEHNR and CDR2 FQNEAQ (reference sequence). The CDR3 covers 13 residues. The CDR3 nucleotides read TGTGCCAGCAGCTTAGGCACTAGCACTGAGCAGTTCTTC. This gives the protein CASSLGTSTEQFF.

The chain links TRBV30 to TRBJ1-2; D might be TRBD1 (5 bases). This CDR3 is 15 amino acids long. The germline V gene has CDR1 GTSNPN and CDR2 SVGIG (reference sequence). V dropped 0 bases and J dropped 3 bases, with 14 bases sitting between them. CDR3 DNA: TGTGCCTGGAGTGTAGCACCAGGGAAGGACTATGGCTACACCTTC. It translates to CAWSVAPGKDYGYTF.

This clone turned up a few times. V is TRBV7-2 and J is TRBJ2-4; 12 positions agree with TRBD2. V gave up 5 bases and J gave up 7 bases; unmatched junction bases: 6. Germline V gene lookup returns CDR1 SGHTA and CDR2 FQGNSA. This CDR3 is 15 amino acids long. This chain's CDR3 is CASSQTSGGSNIQYF. CDR3 nucleotide sequence: TGTGCCAGCAGCCAGACTAGCGGGGGTAGTAACATTCAGTACTTC.

V usage is TRBV5-1 and J usage is TRBJ2-3; maybe TRBD1 (5 bases). Germline V gene data show CDR1 as SGHRS and CDR2 as YFSETQ. This CDR3 comprises 14 residues. Trimming pared 6 bases from V and 1 base from J, leaving 12 bases between. Here the CDR3 reads CASNGDSRTDTQYF. CDR3 nucleotide sequence: TGCGCCAGCAACGGAGACAGCCGCACAGATACGCAGTATTTT.

The rearrangement joins TRBV14 to TRBJ1-3; D uncertain. Between the trimmed V and J ends, which lost 1 base and 6 bases, there was a span of 13 bases. CDR1 and CDR2 from the germline V gene are SGHDN and FVKESK. The length of the CDR3 is 15 residues. DNA for the CDR3: TGTGCCAGCAGCCAAGTATTTGTCGCGGCAAACACCATATATTTT. It is translated as CASSQVFVAANTIYF. Drawing the rest from reference TRBV14 and TRBJ1-3, the complete variable domain is EAGVTQFPSHSVIEKGQTVTLRCDPISGHDNLYWYRRVMGKEIKFLLHFVKESKQDESGMPNNRFLAERTGGTYSTLKVQPAELEDSGVYFCASSQVFVAANTIYFGEGSWLTVV.

The V and J genes are TRBV9 and TRBJ2-2, with D perhaps matching TRBD2 (8 bases). Germline V gene lookup returns CDR1 SGDLS and CDR2 YYNGEE. This CDR3 is 16 amino acids long. V was clipped by 7 bases and J by 6 bases, with 22 bases between them. CDR3 residues: CASGREGAGPAGELFF. CDR3 in DNA: TGTGCCAGCGGTCGGGAGGGGGCAGGCCCCGCCGGGGAGCTGTTTTTT.

The chain couples TRBV9 to TRBJ2-3; TRBD1 matches 7 bases. Germline values: CDR1 SGDLS, CDR2 YYNGEE. The trim removed 4 bases at V and 3 bases at J, leaving 5 bases unmatched. This CDR3 is built from 14 residues. CDR3 region: CASSPGGGTDTQYF. Written as DNA, the CDR3 is TGTGCCAGCAGCCCAGGGGGTGGGACAGATACGCAGTATTTT.

CDR3 in DNA: TGTGCCAGCAGCCCTACTCCGGGACAGGATATTTACACCTTC. Amino acid sequence: CASSPTPGQDIYTF. The genes are TRBV4-2 and TRBJ1-2, with 8 bases lining up with TRBD1. The ends lost 4 bases at V and 11 bases at J; junction bases unmatched: 12. CDR3 length equals 14 residues. Germline CDR1 LGHNA, CDR2 YNFKEQ.

The chain carries TRBV2 and TRBJ2-3; 9 nucleotides align to TRBD2. The CDR3 covers 14 residues. V shed 10 bases and J 2 bases; nucleotides not matched to a gene: 7. Germline V gene sequence: CDR1 SNHLY, CDR2 FYNNEI. The DNA of the CDR3 is TGTGCCATCCCGAGCGGGGGGAACACAGATACGCAGTATTTT. Protein product: CAIPSGGNTDTQYF.

The chain employs TRBV2 and TRBJ2-1; 11 bases agree with TRBD1. The germline V gene encodes CDR1 SNHLY and CDR2 FYNNEI. V lost 5 bases, J lost 7 bases, and 7 bases stayed unmatched. The CDR3 runs 15 residues. The CDR3 sequence is CASSNGDRGSNEQFF. CDR3 nucleotide sequence: TGTGCCAGCAGTAATGGGGACAGGGGGTCTAATGAGCAGTTCTTC.

The DNA for the CDR3 is TGCAGCGTTCTGTATCGGGGAGGGAAAAAACTGTTTTTT. It translates to CSVLYRGGKKLFF. The rearrangement joins TRBV29-1 to TRBJ1-4; D is ambiguous. Trimming shortened V by 5 bases and J by 9 bases, and 16 bases separated the two germline ends. CDR1 SQVTM and CDR2 ANQGSEA come from the germline V gene. The CDR3 extends over 13 amino acids. The whole variable domain, filled in from reference TRBV29-1 and TRBJ1-4, reads SAVISQKPSRDICQRGTSLTIQCQVDSQVTMMFWYRQQPGQSLTLIATANQGSEATYESGFVIDKFPISRPNLTFSTLTVSNMSPEDSSIYLCSVLYRGGKKLFFGSGTQLSVL.

The rearrangement joins TRBV5-1 to TRBJ1-2; D gene ambiguous. Germline CDR1 is SGHRS and CDR2 is YFSETQ. V lost 1 base, J lost 4 bases, and 8 bases lay in between. The CDR3 sequence is 13 residues long. The CDR3 DNA reads as TGCGCCAGCAGCTTGAGTGAGTTCTATGGCTACACCTTC. Amino acids: CASSLSEFYGYTF. Filled out from reference TRBV5-1 and TRBJ1-2, the complete variable domain reads KAGVTQTPRYLIKTRGQQVTLSCSPISGHRSVSWYQQTPGQGLQFLFEYFSETQRNKGNFPGRFSGRQFSNSRSEMNVSTLELGDSALYLCASSLSEFYGYTFGSGTRLTVV.